This T cell receptor beta chain was identified during a study of human versus mouse CDR3 diversity and MHC coevolution. The table came from immunoSEQ multiplex PCR; TCRdb's copy has only in-frame clones and leaves some out. The table shows roughly 86,000 clones, with over 85% occurring only once. The sequenced material came from naive CD4+ T cells from blood. Subset: CD45RO-negative CD62L-positive naive CD4 T cells. The TCR sequence derives from a person aged 30-69 years in good health.

The CDR3 region is CASSLGLAGYNEQFF. Here the CDR3 DNA reads TGTGCCAGCAGCTTGGGGCTAGCGGGCTACAATGAGCAGTTCTTC. The chain joins TRBV5-4 to TRBJ2-1; 8 bases are shared with TRBD2. This CDR3 spans 15 amino acids. Germline CDR1 is SGHNT and CDR2 is YYREEE (reference sequence). After removal of 0 bases from V and 3 bases from J, the junction contained 2 bases not matched to a gene. The full variable domain, with the rest looked up from reference TRBV5-4 and TRBJ2-1, is ETGVTQSPTHLIKTRGQQVTLRCSSQSGHNTVSWYQQALGQGPQFIFQYYREEENGRGNFPPRFSGLQFPNYSSELNVNALELDDSALYLCASSLGLAGYNEQFFGPGTRLTVL.